Below, 8 T cell receptor beta chains from the same sample are listed, as sequenced in a study of blood T cell repertoires in COVID-19. This table comes from immunoSEQ multiplex PCR, and its TCRdb copy is limited to in-frame clones, with some not included. The repertoire holds 150,000 to 200,000 clones, with 75% to 85% as singletons. Sequencing was done on a sample of PBMCs or T cells enriched from blood (not recorded which). These receptor sequences come from a woman in her sixties or seventies who had recovered from COVID-19.

This chain joins TRBV6-6 and TRBJ2-2; 11 positions agree with TRBD1. Germline V gene lookup returns CDR1 MNHNY and CDR2 SVGAGI (reference sequence). The CDR3 has 16 residues. V dropped 7 bases and J dropped 6; count of bases not matched to a gene: 10. The CDR3, as DNA: TGTGCCAGCACTCGGACAGGGGGCGTAAGGGCCGGGGAGCTGTTTTTT. It yields the protein CASTRTGGVRAGELFF.

The chain carries TRBV19 and TRBJ2-5; 11 positions agree with TRBD2. The CDR3 runs 17 residues. CDR1 is LNHDA, CDR2 SQIVND, per germline (reference sequence). V was pared by 3 bases and J by 4 bases, with 10 bases of the junction left unmatched. CDR3 coding DNA: TGTGCCAGTAGTATTGGGGCTAGCGGGGGGCGGAGAGAGACCCAGTACTTC. The encoded protein is CASSIGASGGRRETQYF.

The chain joins TRBV11-2 to TRBJ1-4, with 10 bases aligning to TRBD1. The CDR3 runs 17 residues. Germline V CDR1 and CDR2: SGHAT, FQNNGV. Unmatched junction bases numbered 12, after V lost 5 bases and J lost 6 bases. CDR3 amino acids: CASSRRITGTGDEKLFF. For the CDR3, the DNA is TGTGCCAGCAGCCGCAGAATTACCGGGACAGGGGATGAAAAACTGTTTTTT.

V and J are TRBV3-1 (or the pseudogene TRBV3-2) and TRBJ1-5, with D hard to call. CDR1 and CDR2 from the germline V gene are LGHDT and YNNKEL (reference sequence). Trimming removed 6 bases from V and 0 bases from J, with 12 bases in between. CDR3 length equals 15 residues. The CDR3 here is CASRLGLNSNQPQHF. CDR3 bases: TGTGCCAGCAGGCTTGGCCTGAATAGCAATCAGCCCCAGCATTTT.

The chain combines TRBV5-1 with TRBJ1-3; D is uncertain. V lost 4 bases and J 0 bases, leaving 8 bases between the germline ends. Germline V gives CDR1 SGHRS, CDR2 YFSETQ. The CDR3 is 14 residues long. The CDR3 DNA sequence: TGCGCCAGCAGCGAGGCAAACTCTGGAAACACCATATATTTT. Its translation: CASSEANSGNTIYF.

This clone was counted a single time. This sequence joins TRBV4-1 and TRBJ2-3; the D gene is possibly TRBD2 (6 bases). V lost 4 bases to trimming and J lost 6 bases, with 20 bases between them. Germline CDR1 reads MGHRA; CDR2 reads YSYEKL. The CDR3 length is 16 residues. The CDR3 coding sequence is TGCGCCAGCAGCCGCAAAGAGTACGGGGGTCAGGATACGCAGTATTTT. Residues: CASSRKEYGGQDTQYF.

The V and J genes are TRBV19 and TRBJ1-3; D ambiguous. CDR1 LNHDA and CDR2 SQIVND come from the germline V gene (reference sequence). There are 14 residues in the CDR3. V was shortened by 7 bases and J by 0 bases, with 10 bases between the two germline ends. The CDR3 loop reads CASTRGGSGNTIYF. The CDR3, as DNA: TGTGCCAGTACTCGGGGAGGCTCTGGAAACACCATATATTTT.

The genes are TRBV7-9 and TRBJ2-7; 8 nucleotides line up with TRBD2. V shed 5 bases, J shed 6 bases, and the junction held 6 bases outside the gene matches. The CDR3 totals 13 residues. Germline assignment: CDR1 SEHNR and CDR2 FQNEAQ (reference sequence). CDR3 in DNA: TGTGCCAGCAGCCGGGGACTAGTAGGCGAGCAGTACTTC. Its protein product is CASSRGLVGEQYF.